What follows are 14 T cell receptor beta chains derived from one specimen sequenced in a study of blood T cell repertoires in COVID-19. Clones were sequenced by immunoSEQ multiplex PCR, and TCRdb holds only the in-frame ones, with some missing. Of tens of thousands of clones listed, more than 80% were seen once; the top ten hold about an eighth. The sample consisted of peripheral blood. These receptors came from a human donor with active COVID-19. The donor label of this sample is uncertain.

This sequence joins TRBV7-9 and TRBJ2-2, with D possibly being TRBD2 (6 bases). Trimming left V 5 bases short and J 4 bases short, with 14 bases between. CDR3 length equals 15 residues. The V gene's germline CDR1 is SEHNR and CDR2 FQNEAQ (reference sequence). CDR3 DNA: TGTGCCAGCAGCCTTAAGACCGGGGGCACCGGGGAGCTGTTTTTT. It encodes CASSLKTGGTGELFF. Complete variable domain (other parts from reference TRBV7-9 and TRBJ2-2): DTGVSQNPRHKITKRGQNVTFRCDPISEHNRLYWYRQTLGQGPEFLTYFQNEAQLEKSRLLSDRFSAERPKGSFSTLEIQRTEQGDSAMYLCASSLKTGGTGELFFGEGSRLTVL.

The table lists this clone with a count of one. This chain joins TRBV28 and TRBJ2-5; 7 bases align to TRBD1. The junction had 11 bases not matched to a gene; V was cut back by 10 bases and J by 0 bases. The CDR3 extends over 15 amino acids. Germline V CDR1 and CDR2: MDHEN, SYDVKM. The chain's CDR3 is CAISPGQPYQETQYF. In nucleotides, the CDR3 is TGTGCCATCTCGCCGGGACAGCCGTACCAAGAGACCCAGTACTTC. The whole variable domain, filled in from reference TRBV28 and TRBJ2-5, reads DVKVTQSSRYLVKRTGEKVFLECVQDMDHENMFWYRQDPGLGLRLIYFSYDVKMKEKGDIPEGYSVSREKKERFSLILESASTNQTSMYLCAISPGQPYQETQYFGPGTRLLVL.

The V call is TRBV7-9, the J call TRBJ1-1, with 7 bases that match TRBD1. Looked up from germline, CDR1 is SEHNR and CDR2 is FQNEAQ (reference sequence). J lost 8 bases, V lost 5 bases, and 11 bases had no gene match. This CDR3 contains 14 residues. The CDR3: CASSPRQGWSEAFF. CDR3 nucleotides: TGTGCCAGCAGCCCCAGACAGGGTTGGTCCGAAGCTTTCTTT.

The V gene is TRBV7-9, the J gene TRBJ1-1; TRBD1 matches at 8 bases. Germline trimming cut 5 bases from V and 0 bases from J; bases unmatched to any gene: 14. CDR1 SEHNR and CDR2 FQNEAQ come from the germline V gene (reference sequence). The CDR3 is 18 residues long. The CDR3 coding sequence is TGTGCCAGCAGCCGTCCGAGACAGGGGTCCTTTTTGAACACTGAAGCTTTCTTT. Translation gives CASSRPRQGSFLNTEAFF.

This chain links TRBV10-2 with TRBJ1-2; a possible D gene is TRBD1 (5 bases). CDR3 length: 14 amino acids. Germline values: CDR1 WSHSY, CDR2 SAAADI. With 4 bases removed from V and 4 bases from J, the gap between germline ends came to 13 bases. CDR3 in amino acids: CASSGQGLTYGYTF. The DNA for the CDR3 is TGCGCCAGCAGTGGGCAGGGTCTGACCTATGGCTACACCTTC.

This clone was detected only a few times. Here the CDR3 DNA reads TGTGCCAGCAGCTCTGTGCACTCCGACACCTACGAGCAGTACGTC. Its translation: CASSSVHSDTYEQYV. V and J are TRBV7-9 and TRBJ2-7, with D hard to call. Per the germline V gene, CDR1 is SEHNR and CDR2 is FQNEAQ (reference sequence). The V and J ends lost 4 bases and 2 bases respectively, with 15 bases between them. This CDR3 is built from 15 residues.

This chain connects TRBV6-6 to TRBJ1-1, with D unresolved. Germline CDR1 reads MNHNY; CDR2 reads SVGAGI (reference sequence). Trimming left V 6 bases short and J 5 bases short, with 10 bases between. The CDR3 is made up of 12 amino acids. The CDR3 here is CASRESGTEAFF. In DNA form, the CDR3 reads TGTGCCAGCAGGGAGAGTGGGACTGAAGCTTTCTTT.

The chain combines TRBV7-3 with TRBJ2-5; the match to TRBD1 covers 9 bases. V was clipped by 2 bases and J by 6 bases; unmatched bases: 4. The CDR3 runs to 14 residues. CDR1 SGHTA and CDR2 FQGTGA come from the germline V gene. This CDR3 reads CASSLSGQGQTQYF. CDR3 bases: TGTGCCAGCAGCTTATCGGGACAGGGACAGACCCAGTACTTC.

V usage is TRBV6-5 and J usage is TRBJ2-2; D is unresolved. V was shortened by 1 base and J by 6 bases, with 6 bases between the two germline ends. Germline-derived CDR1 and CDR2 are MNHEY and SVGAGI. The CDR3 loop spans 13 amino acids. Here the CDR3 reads CASSYYSAGELFF. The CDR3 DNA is TGTGCCAGCAGTTACTATAGTGCCGGGGAGCTGTTTTTT.

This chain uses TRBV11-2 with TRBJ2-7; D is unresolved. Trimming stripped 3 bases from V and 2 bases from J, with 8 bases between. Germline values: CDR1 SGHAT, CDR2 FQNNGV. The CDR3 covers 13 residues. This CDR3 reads CASSFGPTYEQYF. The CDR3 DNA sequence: TGTGCCAGCAGCTTTGGCCCGACCTACGAGCAGTACTTC.

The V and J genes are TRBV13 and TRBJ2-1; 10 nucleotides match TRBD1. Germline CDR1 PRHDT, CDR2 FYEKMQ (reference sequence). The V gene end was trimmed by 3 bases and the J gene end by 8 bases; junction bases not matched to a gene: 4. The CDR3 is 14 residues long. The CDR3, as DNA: TGTGCCAGCAGCTTCCAGACAGGGGGCGATGAGCAGTTCTTC. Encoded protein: CASSFQTGGDEQFF.

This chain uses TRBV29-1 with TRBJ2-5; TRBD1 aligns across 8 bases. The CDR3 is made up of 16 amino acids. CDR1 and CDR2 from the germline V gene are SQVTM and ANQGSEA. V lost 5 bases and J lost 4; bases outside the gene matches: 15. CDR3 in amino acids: CSVILGQGRIGETQYF. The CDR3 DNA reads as TGCAGCGTTATCCTCGGACAGGGACGTATAGGAGAGACCCAGTACTTC.

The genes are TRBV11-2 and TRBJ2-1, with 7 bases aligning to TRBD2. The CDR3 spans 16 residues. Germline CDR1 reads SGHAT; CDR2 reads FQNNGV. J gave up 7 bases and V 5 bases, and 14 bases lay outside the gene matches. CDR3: CASSPSERGAWNEQFF. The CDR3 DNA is TGTGCCAGCAGCCCATCGGAGCGGGGAGCCTGGAATGAGCAGTTCTTC.

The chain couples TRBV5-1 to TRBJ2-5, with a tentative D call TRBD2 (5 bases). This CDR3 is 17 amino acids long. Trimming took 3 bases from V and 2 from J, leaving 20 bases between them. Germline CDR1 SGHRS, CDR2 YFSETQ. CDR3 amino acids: CASSSGGLPLGQETQYF. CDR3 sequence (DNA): TGCGCCAGCAGCTCCGGTGGACTTCCTCTGGGGCAAGAGACCCAGTACTTC.